The clone carrying this T cell receptor beta chain was seen many times. This specimen comes from a study of identical twins. The CDR3 has 14 amino acids. V was shortened by 1 base and J by 8 bases, with 12 bases between the two germline ends. TCRdb recomputed calls from the 5' RACE reads with MiXCR, one row per CDR3 protein. This sample carries fewer than 250,000 distinct CDR3 sequences, 7% to 8.5% of them seen once, and the ten largest clones take roughly 5%. Another study also made use of these data, one on yellow fever vaccine responses in identical twins.

This chain links TRBV12-3 or TRBV12-4 with TRBJ2-1; D might be TRBD2 (5 bases). The specimen was CD8+ T cells sorted from blood. The clonotype was recovered from a woman between 18 and 30 years old in good health. CDR3 in DNA: TGTGCCAGCAGTTTAGTGTCAGCGGACGATGAGCAGTTCTTC. Its protein is CASSLVSADDEQFF.